The sequence of this T cell receptor (beta chain) was determined in a study of cytomegalovirus exposure and HLA in healthy donors. Findings and caveats of the study: Highly shared sequence variants in one cluster were likely a sequencing artifact. The listing of fewer than 200 TCR beta chains classed them as cytomegalovirus-associated.

60 Vbeta and 13 Jbeta primers were used in PCR. The authors' processing: The authors later counted around 80 million unique TCR beta chains, approximately 12 million of them shared. Libraries were prepared by immunoSEQ multiplex PCR; TCRdb keeps only in-frame clonotypes and omits some of them. The V and J calls and clone size come from that table; D and trimming were worked out from the DNA. The data show 180,000 or so clones, with 75% to 85% seen just once and 1.5% to 2% held by the top ten. Germline CDR1 reads ENHRY; CDR2 reads SYGVKD. Between the trimmed V and J ends, which lost 7 bases and 0 bases, there was a span of 11 bases. CDR3 length: 14 residues. Although they were nominally healthy when sampled, donors likely had unrecorded immune exposures. Concerning this clone: Its antigen is undetermined.

Sequencing was performed on PBMCs. The gene calls are TRBV10-3 and TRBJ2-3, with unresolved D. This TCR derives from a man aged 18 to 29 in good health and CMV-seronegative. This CDR3 is CAIKDSLSTDTQYF. The CDR3 DNA reads as TGTGCCATCAAGGATAGCCTTAGCACAGATACGCAGTATTTT.